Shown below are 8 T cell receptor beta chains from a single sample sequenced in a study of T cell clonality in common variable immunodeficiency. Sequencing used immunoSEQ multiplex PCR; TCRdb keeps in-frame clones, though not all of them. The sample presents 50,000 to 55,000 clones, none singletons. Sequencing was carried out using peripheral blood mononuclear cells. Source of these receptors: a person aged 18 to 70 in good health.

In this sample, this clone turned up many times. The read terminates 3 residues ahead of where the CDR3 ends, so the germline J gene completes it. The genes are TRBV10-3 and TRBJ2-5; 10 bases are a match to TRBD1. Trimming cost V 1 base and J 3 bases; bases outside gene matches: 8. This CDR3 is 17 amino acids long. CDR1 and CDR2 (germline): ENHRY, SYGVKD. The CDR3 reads CAISEWKLGQGEETQYF. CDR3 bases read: TGTGCCATCAGTGAGTGGAAATTAGGACAGGGGGAAGAGACC.

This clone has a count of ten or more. The CDR3 bases that were read are TGTGCCTCAGATCTTGGGACTAGCGGCCCCTACGAG. This encodes CASDLGTSGPYE. The whole CDR3 region reads CASDLGTSGPYEQYF. The V gene is TRBV30, the J gene TRBJ2-7; 11 bases line up with TRBD2. The read stops 3 residues short of the end of the CDR3; the missing end is completed from the germline J gene. The CDR3 covers 15 residues. The V gene end was trimmed by 7 bases and the J gene end by 2 bases; junction bases not matched to a gene: 10. The germline V gene encodes CDR1 GTSNPN and CDR2 SVGIG (reference sequence).

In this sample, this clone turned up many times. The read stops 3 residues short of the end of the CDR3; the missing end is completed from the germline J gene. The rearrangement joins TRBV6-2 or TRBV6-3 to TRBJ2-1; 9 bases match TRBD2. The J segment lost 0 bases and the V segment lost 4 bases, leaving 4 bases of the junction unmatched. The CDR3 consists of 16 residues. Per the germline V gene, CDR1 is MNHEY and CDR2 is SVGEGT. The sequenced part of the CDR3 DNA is TGTGCCAGCAGTTTGGGCGGGAGGGCCTCCTACAATGAG. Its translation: CASSLGGRASYNE. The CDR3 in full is CASSLGGRASYNEQFF.

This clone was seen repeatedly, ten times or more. The CDR3 region is CASSQDRAGNTIYF. The part of the CDR3 DNA that was read is TGTGCCAGCTCACAAGACAGGGCTGGAAACACC. The rearrangement uses TRBV18 and TRBJ1-3; 7 bases match TRBD1. Read data end 3 residues before the CDR3 end; the end is taken from the germline J gene. Trimming took 4 bases from V and 2 from J; bases not matched to a gene: 2. Germline V gene lookup returns CDR1 KGHSH and CDR2 LQKENI. This CDR3 has 14 residues.

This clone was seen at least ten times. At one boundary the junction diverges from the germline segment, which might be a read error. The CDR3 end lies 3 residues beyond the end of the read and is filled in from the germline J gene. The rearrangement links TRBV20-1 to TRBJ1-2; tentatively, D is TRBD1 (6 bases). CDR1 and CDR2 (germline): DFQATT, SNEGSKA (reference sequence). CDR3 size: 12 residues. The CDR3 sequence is CNASSGGGGYTF. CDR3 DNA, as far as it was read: TGCAATGCTAGCTCGGGGGGGGGCGGC.

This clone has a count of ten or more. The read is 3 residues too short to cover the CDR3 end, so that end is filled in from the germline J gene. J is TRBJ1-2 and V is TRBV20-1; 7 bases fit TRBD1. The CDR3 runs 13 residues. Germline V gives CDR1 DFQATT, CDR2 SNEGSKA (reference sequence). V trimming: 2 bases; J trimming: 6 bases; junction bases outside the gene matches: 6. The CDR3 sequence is CSARQGGGNGYTF. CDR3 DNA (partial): TGCAGTGCTAGACAGGGGGGAGGGAATGGC.

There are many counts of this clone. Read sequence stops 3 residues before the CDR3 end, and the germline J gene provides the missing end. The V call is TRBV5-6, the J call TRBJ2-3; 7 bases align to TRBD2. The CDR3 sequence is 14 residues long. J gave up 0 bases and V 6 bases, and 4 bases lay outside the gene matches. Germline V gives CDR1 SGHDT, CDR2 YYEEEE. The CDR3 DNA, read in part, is TGTGCCAGCATACTAGCGCCGAGCACAGATACG. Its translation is CASILAPSTDT. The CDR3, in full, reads CASILAPSTDTQYF. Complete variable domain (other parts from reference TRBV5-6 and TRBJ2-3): DAGVTQSPTHLIKTRGQQVTLRCSPKSGHDTVSWYQQALGQGPQFIFQYYEEEERQRGNFPDRFSGHQFPNYSSELNVNALLLGDSALYLCASILAPSTDTQYFGPGTRLTVL.

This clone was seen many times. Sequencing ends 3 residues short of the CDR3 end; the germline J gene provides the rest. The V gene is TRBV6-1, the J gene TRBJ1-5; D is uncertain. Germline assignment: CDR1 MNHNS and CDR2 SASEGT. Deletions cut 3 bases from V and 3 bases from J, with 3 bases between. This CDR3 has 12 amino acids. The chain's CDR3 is CASSDYNQPQHF. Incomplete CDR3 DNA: TGTGCCAGCAGTGACTACAATCAGCCC.